This is a list of T cell receptor beta chains from one sample in a study of response to subunit inactivated influenza vaccine. TCRdb passed the RT-PCR reads through MiXCR, listing each CDR3 protein once. The sample includes about 310,000 distinct CDR3 sequences, 20% to 25% seen only once; the top ten take about 9.3%. Sequenced material: PBMCs from blood, taken about 20 months after vaccination. The receptors originated from a man aged 50 to 69 who received an inactivated influenza vaccine. CDR3s include the opening cysteine and the closing phenylalanine or tryptophan. A D gene is named only where the DNA matches it firmly. Clone size is shown for a subset of rows, as once, few, many or a class of expanded clone.

few	-	TRBV7-8	TRBJ2-7	TGTGCCAGCAGGGATTTTATGTCCTACGAGCAGTACTTC	CASRDFMSYEQYF
few	-	TRBV20-1	TRBJ2-7	TGCAGTGCTAGACCTAGCTCGGCAGGGCAACTCTACGAGCAGTACTTC	CSARPSSAGQLYEQYF
once	-	TRBV4-3	TRBJ2-5	TGCGCCAGCAGCCAAGATTTTCAGGGGATAGAGACCCAGTACTTC	CASSQDFQGIETQYF
-	-	TRBV20-1	TRBJ2-1	TGCAGTGCTGGCCAGACAGTCAATGAGCAGTTCTTC	CSAGQTVNEQFF
few	-	TRBV23-1	TRBJ1-2	TGCGCCAGCAGTCAATCAAACACCTTC	CASSQSNTF
-	-	TRBV12-3/TRBV12-4	TRBJ2-2	TGTGCCAGCAGTGCGGGATTCACCGGGGAGCTGTTTTTT	CASSAGFTGELFF
few	-	TRBV7-2	TRBJ1-1	TGTGCCAGCAGGTTCCGACTGAACACTGAAGCTTTCTTT	CASRFRLNTEAFF
-	-	TRBV9	TRBJ2-4	TGTGCCAGCAGCGCTCCCGGGGGTGCCAAAAACATTCAGTACTTC	CASSAPGGAKNIQYF
-	-	TRBV6-5	TRBJ1-2	TGTGCCAGCAGTTACTGGCCGCCCCGGGGCGACCCCTACACCTTC	CASSYWPPRGDPYTF
-	-	TRBV12-3/TRBV12-4	TRBJ2-7	TGTGCCAGCATGGAGGGGCGGTCCCCCTCCTACGAGCAGTACTTC	CASMEGRSPSYEQYF
-	-	TRBV4-3	TRBJ1-6	TGCGCCAGCAGCCAAGAGGTTAGAGATTCACCCCTCCACTTT	CASSQEVRDSPLHF
once	TRBD2	TRBV7-6	TRBJ2-1	TGTGCCAGCAGCTTAGGCCCACCTAGCGGGAGTTCTCACAATGAGCAGTTCTTC	CASSLGPPSGSSHNEQFF
few	TRBD2	TRBV27	TRBJ2-7	TGTGCCAGCAGGGGACTAGCGGGGGACTACGAGCAGTACTTC	CASRGLAGDYEQYF
-	-	TRBV7-8	TRBJ2-1	TGTGCCAGCAGCTTAGTCTCTGGGGGGTTCGGGGAGCAGTTCTTC	CASSLVSGGFGEQFF
once	TRBD2	TRBV6-2/TRBV6-3	TRBJ2-1	TGTGCCAGCACCGCACTAGCGTACGACAATGAGCAGTTCTTC	CASTALAYDNEQFF
-	-	TRBV5-6	TRBJ1-2	TGTGCCAGCAGCCGTTGGGGTTGGGACTATGGCTACACCTTC	CASSRWGWDYGYTF
few	TRBD1	TRBV25-1	TRBJ1-2	TGTGCCAGCAGTGCGCATTCGACAGGGGGCTCGAGAGTTCTATGTGGCTACACCTTC	CASSAHSTGGSRVLCGYTF
-	-	TRBV27	TRBJ1-4	TGTGCCAGCAGTTTAGGGACAACATCGGAAAAACTGTTTTTT	CASSLGTTSEKLFF
-	-	TRBV4-1	TRBJ1-5	TGCGCCAGCAGCCAAGAGTTCAGATCAAATCAGCCCCAGCATTTT	CASSQEFRSNQPQHF
-	-	TRBV7-2	TRBJ2-4	TGTGCCAGCAGCGCCGCGGCGGGGATTGTAGACATTCAGTACTTC	CASSAAAGIVDIQYF
-	TRBD1	TRBV7-9	TRBJ2-7	TGTGCCAGCAGCCGACAGGGGAGCTCCTACGAGCAGTACTTC	CASSRQGSSYEQYF
many	-	TRBV20-1	TRBJ1-1	TGCAGTGCGCAGTCTTCGAACACTGAAGCTTTCTTT	CSAQSSNTEAFF
many	-	TRBV7-9	TRBJ1-2	TGTGCCAGCAGCTTGTCCCGGGGGTCGCCGCGTGGCTACACCTTC	CASSLSRGSPRGYTF
-	TRBD2	TRBV4-2	TRBJ2-7	TGTGCCAGCAGCCAAGCCACACTAGCGGGAGTCGCGTACGAGCAGTACTTC	CASSQATLAGVAYEQYF